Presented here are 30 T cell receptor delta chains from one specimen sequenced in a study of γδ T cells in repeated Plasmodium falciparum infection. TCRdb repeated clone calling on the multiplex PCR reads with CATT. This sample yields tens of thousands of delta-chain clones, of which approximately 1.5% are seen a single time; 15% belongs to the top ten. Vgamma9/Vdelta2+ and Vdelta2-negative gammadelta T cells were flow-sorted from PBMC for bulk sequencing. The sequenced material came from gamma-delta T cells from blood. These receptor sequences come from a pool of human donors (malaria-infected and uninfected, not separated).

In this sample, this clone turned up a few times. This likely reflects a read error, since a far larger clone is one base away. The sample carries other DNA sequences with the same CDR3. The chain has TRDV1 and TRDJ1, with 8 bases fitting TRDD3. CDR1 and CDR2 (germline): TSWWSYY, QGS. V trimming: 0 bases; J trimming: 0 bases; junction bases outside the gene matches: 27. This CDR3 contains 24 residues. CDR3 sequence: CALGELRSYLLRTGGYIHTDKLIF. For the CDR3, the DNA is TGTGCTCTTGGGGAACTCAGATCCTACCTCCTTCGTACGGGGGGATATATCCACACCGATAAACTCATCTTT.

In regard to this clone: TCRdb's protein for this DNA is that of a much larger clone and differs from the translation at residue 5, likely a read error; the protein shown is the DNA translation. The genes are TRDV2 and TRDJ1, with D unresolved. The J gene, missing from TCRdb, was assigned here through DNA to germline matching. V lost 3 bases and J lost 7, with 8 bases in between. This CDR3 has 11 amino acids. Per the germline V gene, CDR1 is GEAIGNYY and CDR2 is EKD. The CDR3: CACDSEGKLIF. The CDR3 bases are TGTGCCTGTGACTCCGAGGGTAAACTCATCTTT.

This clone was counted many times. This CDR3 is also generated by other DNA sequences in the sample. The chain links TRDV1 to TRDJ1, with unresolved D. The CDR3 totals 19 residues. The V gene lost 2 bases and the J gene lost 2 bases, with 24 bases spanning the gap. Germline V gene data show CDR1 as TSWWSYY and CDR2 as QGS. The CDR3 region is CALGEGVPRGVVCTDKLIF. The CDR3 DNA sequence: TGTGCTCTTGGGGAAGGGGTCCCACGAGGTGTTGTATGTACCGATAAACTCATCTTT.

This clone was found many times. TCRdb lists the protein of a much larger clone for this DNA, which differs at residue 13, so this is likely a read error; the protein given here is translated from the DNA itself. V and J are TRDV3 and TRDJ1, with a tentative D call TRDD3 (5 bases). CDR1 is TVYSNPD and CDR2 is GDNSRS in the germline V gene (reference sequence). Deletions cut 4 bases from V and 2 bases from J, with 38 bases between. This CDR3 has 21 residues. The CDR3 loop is CACKTLHDYFRGHARTDKLIF. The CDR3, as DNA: TGTGCCTGCAAAACTCTTCACGATTACTTTAGGGGACACGCACGGACCGATAAACTCATCTTT.

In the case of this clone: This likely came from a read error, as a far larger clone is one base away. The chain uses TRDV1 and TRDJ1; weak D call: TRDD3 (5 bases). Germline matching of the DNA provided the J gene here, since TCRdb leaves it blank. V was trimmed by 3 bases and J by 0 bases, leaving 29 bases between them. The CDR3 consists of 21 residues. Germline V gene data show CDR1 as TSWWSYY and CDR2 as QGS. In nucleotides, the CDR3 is TGTGCTCTTGGGGACCCTAAAGACTCCTCCATACTGGACCTATACACCGATAAACTCATCTTT. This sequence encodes CALGDPKDSSILDLYTDKLIF.

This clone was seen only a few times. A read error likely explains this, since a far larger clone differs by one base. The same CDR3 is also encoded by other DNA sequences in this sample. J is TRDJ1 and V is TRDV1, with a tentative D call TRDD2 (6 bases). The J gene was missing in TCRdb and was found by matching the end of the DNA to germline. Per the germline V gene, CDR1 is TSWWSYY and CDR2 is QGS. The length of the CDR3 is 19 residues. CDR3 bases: TGTGCTCTTGGGGACCGTTTACCTTCCCAAGGGGTCTACACTGATAAACTCATCTTT. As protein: CALGDRLPSQGVYTDKLIF.

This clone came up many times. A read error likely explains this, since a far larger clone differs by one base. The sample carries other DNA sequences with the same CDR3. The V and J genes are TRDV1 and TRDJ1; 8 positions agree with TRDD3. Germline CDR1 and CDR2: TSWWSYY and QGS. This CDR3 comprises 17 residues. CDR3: CALGSASFWGRHDKLIF. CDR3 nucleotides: TGTGCTCTTGGGAGCGCTTCCTTCTGGGGGAGACACGATAAGCTCATCTTT.

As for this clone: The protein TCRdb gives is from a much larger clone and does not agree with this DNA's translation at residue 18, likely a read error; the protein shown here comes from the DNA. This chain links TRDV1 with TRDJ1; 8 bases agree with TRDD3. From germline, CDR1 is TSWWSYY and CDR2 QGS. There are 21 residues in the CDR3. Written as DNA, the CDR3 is TGTGCTCTTGGGGACCCCCTTCCAACATTACTGGGGGTTTTACTCACCGATAGACTCATCTTT. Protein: CALGDPLPTLLGVLLTDRLIF.

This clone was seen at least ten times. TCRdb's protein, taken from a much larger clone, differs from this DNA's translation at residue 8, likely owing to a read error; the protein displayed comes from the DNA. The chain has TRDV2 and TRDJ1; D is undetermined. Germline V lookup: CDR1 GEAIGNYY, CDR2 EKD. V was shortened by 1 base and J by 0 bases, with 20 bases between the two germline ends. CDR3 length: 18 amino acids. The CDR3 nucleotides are TGTGCCTGTGACACGAAGTACTCCCAGCCGATGTACACCGATAAACTCATCTTT. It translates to CACDTKYSQPMYTDKLIF.

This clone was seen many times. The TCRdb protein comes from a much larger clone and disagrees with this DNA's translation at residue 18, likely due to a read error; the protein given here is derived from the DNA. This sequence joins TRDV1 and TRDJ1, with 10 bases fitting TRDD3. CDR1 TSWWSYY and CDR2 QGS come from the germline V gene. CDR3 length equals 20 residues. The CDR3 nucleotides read TGTGCTCTTGGGGAACTAGTCTTCTGGAACTACTGGGGGATCCCCGATAAACCCATCTTT. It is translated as CALGELVFWNYWGIPDKPIF.

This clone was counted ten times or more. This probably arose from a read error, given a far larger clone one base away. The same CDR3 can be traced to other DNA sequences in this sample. CDR3 residues: CALGWGNTLQYTDKLIF. The CDR3 nucleotides read TGTGCTCTTGGCTGGGGGAACACCCTCCAGTACACCGATAAACTCATCTTT. J is TRDJ1 and V is TRDV1; TRDD3 matches at 8 bases. V was clipped by 6 bases and J by 0 bases; unmatched bases: 12. This CDR3 spans 17 amino acids. The germline V gene has CDR1 TSWWSYY and CDR2 QGS.

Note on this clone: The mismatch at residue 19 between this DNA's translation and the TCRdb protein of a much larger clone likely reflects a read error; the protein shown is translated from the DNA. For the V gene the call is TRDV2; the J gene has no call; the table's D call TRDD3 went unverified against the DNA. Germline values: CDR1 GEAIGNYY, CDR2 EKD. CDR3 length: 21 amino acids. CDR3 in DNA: TGTGCCTGTGACTCGTCCTGTACTGGGGGATTGGTCTCCTGGGACACCCGACAGATATTTTTC. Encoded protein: CACDSSCTGGLVSWDTRQIFF.

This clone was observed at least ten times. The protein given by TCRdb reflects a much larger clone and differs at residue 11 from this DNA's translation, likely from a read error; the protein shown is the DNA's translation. This CDR3 is CACDPVLGDTEVTDKLIF. For the CDR3, the DNA is TGTGCCTGTGATCCCGTACTGGGGGATACGGAGGTCACCGATAAACTCATCTTT. J is TRDJ1 and V is TRDV2, with 13 bases matching TRDD3. TCRdb does not report a J gene; here it was assigned by matching the DNA to germline references. Germline CDR1 reads GEAIGNYY; CDR2 reads EKD. The CDR3 is 18 amino acids. V gave up 4 bases and J gave up 1 base; unmatched junction bases: 11.

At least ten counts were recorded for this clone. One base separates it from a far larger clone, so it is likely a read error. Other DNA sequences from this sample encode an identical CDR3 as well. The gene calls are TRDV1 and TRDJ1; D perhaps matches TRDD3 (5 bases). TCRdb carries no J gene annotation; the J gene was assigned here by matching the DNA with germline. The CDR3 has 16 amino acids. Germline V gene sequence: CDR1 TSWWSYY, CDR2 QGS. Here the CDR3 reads CALGETTRWLNDKLIF. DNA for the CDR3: TGTGCCCTTGGGGAAACGACGCGCTGGTTAAACGATAAACTCATCTTT.

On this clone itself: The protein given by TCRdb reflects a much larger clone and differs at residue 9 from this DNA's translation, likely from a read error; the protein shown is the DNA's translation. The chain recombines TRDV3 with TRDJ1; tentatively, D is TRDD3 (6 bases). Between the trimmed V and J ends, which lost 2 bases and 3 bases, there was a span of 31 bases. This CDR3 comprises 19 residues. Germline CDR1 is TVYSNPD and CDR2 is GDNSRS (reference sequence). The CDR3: CAFRRSLYRGTHRSDKLIF. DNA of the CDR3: TGTGCCTTTCGAAGGTCCCTTTACCGGGGGACCCACCGATCCGATAAACTCATCTTT.

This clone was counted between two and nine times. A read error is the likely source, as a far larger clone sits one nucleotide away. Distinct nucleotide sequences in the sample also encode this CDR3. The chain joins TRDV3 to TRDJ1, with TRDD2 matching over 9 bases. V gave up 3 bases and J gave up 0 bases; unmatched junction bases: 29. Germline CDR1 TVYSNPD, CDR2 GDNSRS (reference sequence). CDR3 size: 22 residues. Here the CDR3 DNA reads TGTGCCTTACTCCCTCCCCCCTTCCTACGGCGCGCTGGGGGCCTTAACACCGATAAACTCATCTTT. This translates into CALLPPPFLRRAGGLNTDKLIF. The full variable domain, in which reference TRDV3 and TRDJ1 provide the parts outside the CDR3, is CDKVTQSSPDQTVASGSEVVLLCTYDTVYSNPDLFWYRIRPDYSFQFVFYGDNSRSEGADFTQGRFSVKHILTQKAFHLVISPVRTEDSATYYCALLPPPFLRRAGGLNTDKLIFGKGTRVTVEP.

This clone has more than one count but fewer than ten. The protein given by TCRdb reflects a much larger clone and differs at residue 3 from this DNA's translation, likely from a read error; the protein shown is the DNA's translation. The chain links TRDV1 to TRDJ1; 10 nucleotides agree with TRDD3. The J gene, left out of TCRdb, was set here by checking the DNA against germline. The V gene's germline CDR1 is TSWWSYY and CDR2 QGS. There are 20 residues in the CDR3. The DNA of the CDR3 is TGTGCTCCTGGGGATGAGTCACTTACGGGGGATACGCGTAGCACCGATAAACTCATCTTT. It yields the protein CAPGDESLTGDTRSTDKLIF.

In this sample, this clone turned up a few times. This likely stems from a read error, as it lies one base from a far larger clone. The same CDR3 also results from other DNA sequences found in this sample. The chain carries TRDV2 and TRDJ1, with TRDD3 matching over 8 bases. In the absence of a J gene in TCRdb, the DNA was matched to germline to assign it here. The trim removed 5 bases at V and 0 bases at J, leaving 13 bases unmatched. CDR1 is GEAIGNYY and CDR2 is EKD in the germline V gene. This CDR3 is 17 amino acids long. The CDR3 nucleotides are TGTGCCTGTGGGACTAAATCGTACTGGGGGTACACCGATAAACTCATCTTT. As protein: CACGTKSYWGYTDKLIF.

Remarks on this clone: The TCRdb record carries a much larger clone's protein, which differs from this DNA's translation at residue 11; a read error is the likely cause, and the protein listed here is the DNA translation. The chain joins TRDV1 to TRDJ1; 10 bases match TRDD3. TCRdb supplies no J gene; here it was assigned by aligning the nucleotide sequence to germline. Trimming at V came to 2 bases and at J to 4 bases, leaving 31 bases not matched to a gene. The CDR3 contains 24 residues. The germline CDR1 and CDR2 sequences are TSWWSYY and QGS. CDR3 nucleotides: TGTGCTCTTGGGGAAAACTCTGTATCCGAGTCGTCACCTGGGGGATATGGCCAGCGCGATAAACTCATCTTT. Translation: CALGENSVSESSPGGYGQRDKLIF.

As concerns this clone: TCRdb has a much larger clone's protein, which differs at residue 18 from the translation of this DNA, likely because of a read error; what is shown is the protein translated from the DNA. In nucleotides, the CDR3 is TGTGCCTCCACATCTTCCTTACGGTACACTGGGGGATACGGTTACACCGATGAACTCATCTTT. It translates to CASTSSLRYTGGYGYTDELIF. The chain recombines TRDV3 with TRDJ1, with TRDD3 matching over 13 bases. The J gene is not listed in TCRdb, so it was assigned here from a DNA match to germline. This CDR3 has 21 residues. Germline CDR1 TVYSNPD, CDR2 GDNSRS (reference sequence).

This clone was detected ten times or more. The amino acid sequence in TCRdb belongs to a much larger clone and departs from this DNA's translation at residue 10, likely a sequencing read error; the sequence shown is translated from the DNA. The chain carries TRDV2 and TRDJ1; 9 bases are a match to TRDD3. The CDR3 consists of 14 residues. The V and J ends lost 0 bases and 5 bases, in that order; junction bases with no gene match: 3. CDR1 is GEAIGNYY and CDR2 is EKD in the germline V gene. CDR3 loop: CACDTPTGGDKLIF. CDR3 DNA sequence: TGTGCCTGTGACACCCCGACTGGGGGAGATAAACTCATCTTT.

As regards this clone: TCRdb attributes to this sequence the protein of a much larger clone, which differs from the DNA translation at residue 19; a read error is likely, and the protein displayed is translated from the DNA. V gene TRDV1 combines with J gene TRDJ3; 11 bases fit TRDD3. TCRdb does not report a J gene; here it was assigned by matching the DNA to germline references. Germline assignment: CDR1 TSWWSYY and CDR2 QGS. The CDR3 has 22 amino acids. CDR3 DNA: TGTGCTCTTGGGCGAACGTGGGGGATACGCGTTTCGAGCTCCTGGGACACCCGACGGATGTTTTTC. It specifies CALGRTWGIRVSSSWDTRRMFF.

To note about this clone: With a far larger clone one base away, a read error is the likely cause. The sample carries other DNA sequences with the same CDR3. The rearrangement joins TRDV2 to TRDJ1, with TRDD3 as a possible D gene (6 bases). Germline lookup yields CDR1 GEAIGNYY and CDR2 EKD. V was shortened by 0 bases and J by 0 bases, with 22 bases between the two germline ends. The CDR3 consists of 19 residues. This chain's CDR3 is CACDTVETGGDLYTDKLIF. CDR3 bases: TGTGCCTGTGACACCGTCGAAACAGGAGGGGATCTGTACACCGATAAACTCATCTTT.

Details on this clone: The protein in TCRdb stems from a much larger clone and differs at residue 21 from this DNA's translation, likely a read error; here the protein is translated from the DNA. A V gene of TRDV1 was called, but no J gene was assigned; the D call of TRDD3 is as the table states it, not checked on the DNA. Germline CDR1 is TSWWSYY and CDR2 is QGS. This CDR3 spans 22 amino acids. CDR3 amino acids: CALGYDFGGIRVSGVLDDKLTF. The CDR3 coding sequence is TGTGCTCTTGGGTACGATTTCGGGGGGATACGCGTATCAGGGGTTCTCGACGATAAACTCACCTTT.

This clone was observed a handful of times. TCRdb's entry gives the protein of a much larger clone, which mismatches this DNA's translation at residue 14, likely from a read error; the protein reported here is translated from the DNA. The CDR3 region is CACDPVLGAYTDKPIF. In nucleotides, the CDR3 is TGTGCCTGTGACCCGGTACTGGGGGCTTACACCGATAAACCCATCTTT. The V gene is TRDV2; the J gene was not called; the DNA was not used to check the table's D call, TRDD3. The CDR3 spans 16 residues. In germline, CDR1 is GEAIGNYY, CDR2 EKD.

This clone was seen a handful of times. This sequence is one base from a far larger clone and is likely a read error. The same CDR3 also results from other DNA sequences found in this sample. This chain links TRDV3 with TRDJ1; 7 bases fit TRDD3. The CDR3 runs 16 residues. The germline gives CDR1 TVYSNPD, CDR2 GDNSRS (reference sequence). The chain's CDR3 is CAFKRAYGGMNDKLIF. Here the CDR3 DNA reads TGCGCCTTTAAACGGGCTTACGGGGGGATGAACGATAAACTCATCTTT.

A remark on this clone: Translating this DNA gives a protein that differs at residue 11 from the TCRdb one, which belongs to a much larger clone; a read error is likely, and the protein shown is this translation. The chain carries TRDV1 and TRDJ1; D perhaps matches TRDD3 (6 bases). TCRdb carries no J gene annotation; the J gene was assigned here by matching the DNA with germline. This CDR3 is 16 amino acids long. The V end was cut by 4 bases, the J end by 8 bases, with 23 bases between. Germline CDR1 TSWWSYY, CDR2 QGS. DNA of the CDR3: TGTGCTCTTGGGGGCCTCCCGAGGGGGGGGACACGCAAACTCATCTTT. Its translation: CALGGLPRGGTRKLIF.

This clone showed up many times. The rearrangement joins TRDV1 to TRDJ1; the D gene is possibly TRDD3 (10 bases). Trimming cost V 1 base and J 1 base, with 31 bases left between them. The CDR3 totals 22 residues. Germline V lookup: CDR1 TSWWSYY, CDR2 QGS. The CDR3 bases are TGTGCTCTTGGGGAACGCTTCCTTCCTACGGTCCTGGGGGATAACTTCACCGATAAACTCATCTTT. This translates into CALGERFLPTVLGDNFTDKLIF.

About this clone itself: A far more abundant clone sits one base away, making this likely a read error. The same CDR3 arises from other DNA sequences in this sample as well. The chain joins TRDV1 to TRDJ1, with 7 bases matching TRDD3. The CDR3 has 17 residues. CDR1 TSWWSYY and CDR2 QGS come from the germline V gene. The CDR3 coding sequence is TGTGCTCTCGGGGAACTTAGGTGGGGGACGTACACCGATAAACTCATCTTT. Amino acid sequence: CALGELRWGTYTDKLIF.

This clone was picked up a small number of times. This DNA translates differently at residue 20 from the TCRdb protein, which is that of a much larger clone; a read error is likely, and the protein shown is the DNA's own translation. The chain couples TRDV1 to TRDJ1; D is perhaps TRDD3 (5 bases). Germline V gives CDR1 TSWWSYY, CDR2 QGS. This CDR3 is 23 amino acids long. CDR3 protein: CALGELITKFSSPEGPYTDTLIF. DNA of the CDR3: TGTGCTCTTGGGGAACTAATAACAAAGTTTAGTTCCCCCGAGGGGCCATACACCGATACACTCATCTTT.